These T cell receptor beta chains were read from a single sample in a study of T-cell memory formation after mild COVID-19. TCRdb re-derived calls from the 5' RACE reads in MiXCR, one entry per CDR3 protein. The sample shows roughly 130,000 distinct CDR3 sequences, around 6.3% of them seen only once. The sample comprised PBMCs or a T cell subset sorted from them (not recorded which). These receptors were collected from an adult woman who had mild COVID-19 (a few samples of this study predate the infection). Cell type and time point are not known. The conserved cysteine and the conserved F or W are not part of the CDR3 here. Each record gives: J gene, clone size, V gene, D gene, CDR3 protein. The D gene is left open where the match is weak. Rows give clone size only sometimes, using once, few, many, or a class for an expanded clone.

j_gene: TRBJ1-2
abundance: few
v_gene: TRBV27
d_gene: TRBD1
CDR3aa: ASSRLQGQFYGYT

j_gene: TRBJ1-1
abundance: few
v_gene: TRBV6-5
d_gene: NA
CDR3aa: ASSYLPWGKNTEAF

j_gene: TRBJ2-7
abundance: many
v_gene: TRBV20-1
d_gene: TRBD2
CDR3aa: SAVTSGVDYEQY

j_gene: TRBJ2-3
abundance: few
v_gene: TRBV3-1
d_gene: TRBD1
CDR3aa: ASSQGKGTGRSQNTQY

j_gene: TRBJ2-5
abundance: many
v_gene: TRBV12-3/TRBV12-4
d_gene: TRBD2
CDR3aa: ASRLSGGGETQY

j_gene: TRBJ2-1
abundance: many
v_gene: TRBV5-1
d_gene: NA
CDR3aa: ASSLSPRSSYNEQF

j_gene: TRBJ2-3
abundance: NA
v_gene: TRBV5-6
d_gene: TRBD1
CDR3aa: ASSTKRDRYTDTQY

j_gene: TRBJ2-1
abundance: few
v_gene: TRBV5-1
d_gene: TRBD1
CDR3aa: ASRTSGTGYNEQF

j_gene: TRBJ2-3
abundance: many
v_gene: TRBV29-1
d_gene: NA
CDR3aa: SVEEGTDTQY

j_gene: TRBJ2-2
abundance: many
v_gene: TRBV3-1
d_gene: NA
CDR3aa: ASSPGLLGELF

j_gene: TRBJ2-2
abundance: many
v_gene: TRBV6-4
d_gene: NA
CDR3aa: ASSVKLDRKTGELF

j_gene: TRBJ2-3
abundance: many
v_gene: TRBV20-1
d_gene: TRBD2
CDR3aa: SAREWTSGRTDTQY

j_gene: TRBJ1-5
abundance: few
v_gene: TRBV19
d_gene: NA
CDR3aa: ASSSDWNSNQPQH

j_gene: TRBJ2-1
abundance: many
v_gene: TRBV4-2
d_gene: TRBD2
CDR3aa: ASSQVSGSYNEQF

j_gene: TRBJ1-5
abundance: NA
v_gene: TRBV29-1
d_gene: NA
CDR3aa: SNGGAVQPQH

j_gene: TRBJ2-1
abundance: many
v_gene: TRBV24-1
d_gene: TRBD2
CDR3aa: ATSDHTSGRAYNEQF

j_gene: TRBJ2-7
abundance: NA
v_gene: TRBV6-5
d_gene: NA
CDR3aa: ASRSGPQASYEQY

j_gene: TRBJ2-3
abundance: few
v_gene: TRBV7-2
d_gene: NA
CDR3aa: ASSLLGWTDTQY

j_gene: TRBJ2-5
abundance: many
v_gene: TRBV7-7
d_gene: NA
CDR3aa: ASSLSGTSQETQY

j_gene: TRBJ1-1
abundance: many
v_gene: TRBV10-3
d_gene: NA
CDR3aa: AISESTGNTEAF

j_gene: TRBJ2-3
abundance: few
v_gene: TRBV6-6
d_gene: NA
CDR3aa: ASSTHTDTQY

j_gene: TRBJ1-1
abundance: NA
v_gene: TRBV15
d_gene: NA
CDR3aa: ATSSTVNTEAF

j_gene: TRBJ1-4
abundance: few
v_gene: TRBV14
d_gene: NA
CDR3aa: ASSLIGGEKLF

j_gene: TRBJ1-1
abundance: many
v_gene: TRBV7-9
d_gene: NA
CDR3aa: ASSSDSTMNTEAF

j_gene: TRBJ1-1
abundance: NA
v_gene: TRBV7-9
d_gene: TRBD1
CDR3aa: ASSPWTGMNTEAF

j_gene: TRBJ2-1
abundance: many
v_gene: TRBV4-3
d_gene: NA
CDR3aa: ASSQVTGFYNEQF

j_gene: TRBJ1-2
abundance: NA
v_gene: TRBV20-1
d_gene: NA
CDR3aa: SARAPTPGGDYGYT

j_gene: TRBJ2-5
abundance: NA
v_gene: TRBV15
d_gene: TRBD2
CDR3aa: ATSRGSSGQETQY

j_gene: TRBJ2-6
abundance: NA
v_gene: TRBV2
d_gene: NA
CDR3aa: ASRSHRAGANVLT

j_gene: TRBJ2-7
abundance: NA
v_gene: TRBV25-1
d_gene: TRBD2
CDR3aa: ASSETSGTYEQY

j_gene: TRBJ1-6
abundance: few
v_gene: TRBV7-8
d_gene: TRBD1
CDR3aa: ASSRSRGQSFYSPLH

j_gene: TRBJ1-1
abundance: many
v_gene: TRBV7-9
d_gene: NA
CDR3aa: ASSPQQGMNTEAF

j_gene: TRBJ1-2
abundance: NA
v_gene: TRBV6-1
d_gene: TRBD1
CDR3aa: ASSERQTGTVGYGYT